The 16 T cell receptor beta chains given below trace back to one sample, sequenced in a study of blood T cell repertoires in COVID-19. Sequencing was performed with immunoSEQ multiplex PCR; in TCRdb, only in-frame clones are kept and a portion is missing. The data show 190,000 or so clones, 94% seen once. Specimen: peripheral blood. These receptors came from a young man with COVID-19, enrolled during active disease.

This chain uses TRBV21-1 with TRBJ1-2; TRBD1 reflects the table's D call only, with no check against the DNA. TRBV21-1 is flagged as a pseudogene. This CDR3 spans 15 amino acids. The CDR3 sequence: CASRIKVQGKYGYTF. The CDR3 nucleotides read TGTGCCAGCAGGATAAAGGTCCAGGGTAAATATGGCTACACCTTC.

This chain links TRBV7-9 with TRBJ2-3, with D tentatively TRBD1 (5 bases). The germline CDR1 and CDR2 sequences are SEHNR and FQNEAQ (reference sequence). Trimming took 0 bases from V and 4 from J, leaving 11 bases between them. The CDR3 has 15 amino acids. In DNA, the CDR3 is TGTGCCAGCAGCTTAGCGGGCAGGGTTGCAGATACGCAGTATTTT. Translating gives CASSLAGRVADTQYF.

V is TRBV3-1 (or the pseudogene TRBV3-2) and J is TRBJ1-2, with 10 positions matching TRBD1. CDR3 length: 16 amino acids. With 1 base clipped from V and 2 bases from J, the junction kept 4 bases outside the gene matches. From germline, CDR1 is LGHDT and CDR2 YNNKEL (reference sequence). CDR3 amino acids: CASSQGDRGGNYGYTF. The DNA of the CDR3 is TGTGCCAGCAGCCAAGGGGACAGGGGAGGAAACTATGGCTACACCTTC.

The genes are TRBV5-5 and TRBJ2-6, with 7 bases lining up with TRBD2. V lost 4 bases and J lost 1; bases outside the gene matches: 8. The V gene's germline CDR1 is SGHKS and CDR2 YYEKEE (reference sequence). CDR3 length: 17 amino acids. The CDR3, as DNA: TGTGCCAGCAGCCCCAGACTAGCCGGGTCTGGGGCCAACGTCCTGACTTTC. This sequence encodes CASSPRLAGSGANVLTF.

J is TRBJ1-2 and V is TRBV19; TRBD1 is a possible D gene (5 bases). Germline V gives CDR1 LNHDA, CDR2 SQIVND (reference sequence). Trimming removed 8 bases at V and 7 bases at J, with 14 bases between. The CDR3 is 12 amino acids. CDR3 nucleotides: TGTGCCAGTGGGAGGACATTACCTGGCTACACCTTC. Protein: CASGRTLPGYTF. Combining the CDR3 with reference TRBV19 and TRBJ1-2 gives the whole variable domain DGGITQSPKYLFRKEGQNVTLSCEQNLNHDAMYWYRQDPGQGLRLIYYSQIVNDFQKGDIAEGYSVSREKKESFPLTVTSAQKNPTAFYLCASGRTLPGYTFGSGTRLTVV.

The chain links TRBV18 to TRBJ2-7; 12 bases agree with TRBD2. The V and J ends lost 3 bases and 5 bases, in that order; junction bases with no gene match: 5. CDR1 and CDR2 (germline): KGHSH, LQKENI. The length of the CDR3 is 15 residues. This CDR3 reads CASSPGLAGTDEQYF. The CDR3 bases are TGTGCCAGCTCACCTGGACTAGCGGGGACGGACGAGCAGTACTTC.

The J gene is TRBJ2-2, the V gene TRBV19; D remains ambiguous. The germline gives CDR1 LNHDA, CDR2 SQIVND (reference sequence). CDR3 length: 14 residues. V gave up 7 bases and J gave up 1 base, with 10 bases separating them. CDR3 region: CASISRGNTGELFF. CDR3 DNA: TGTGCCAGTATCTCCCGAGGGAACACCGGGGAGCTGTTTTTT.

In the case of this clone: Distinct nucleotide sequences in the sample also encode this CDR3. This sequence joins TRBV29-1 and TRBJ1-3; 7 positions agree with TRBD1. The germline CDR1 and CDR2 sequences are SQVTM and ANQGSEA. The CDR3 is 12 amino acids. J was trimmed by 8 bases and V by 6 bases; bases with no gene match: 7. The DNA for the CDR3 is TGCAGCGTCGGCACAGGGGTGGACACCATATATTTT. Residues: CSVGTGVDTIYF.

This clone has only a few counts. The chain is built from TRBV6-2 or TRBV6-3 and TRBJ2-7, with D possibly matching TRBD1 (6 bases). The CDR3 is made up of 13 amino acids. V lost 5 bases and J lost 3, with 11 bases in between. Germline lookup yields CDR1 MNHEY and CDR2 SVGEGT. As DNA, the CDR3 is TGTGCCAGCAGTCCGGGACAACTCTACGAGCAGTACTTC. This gives the protein CASSPGQLYEQYF.

This clone was counted between two and nine times. The chain recombines TRBV6-4 with TRBJ1-5; D unresolved. V gave up 3 bases and J gave up 0 bases, with 9 bases separating them. CDR3 length: 15 amino acids. Germline V gives CDR1 MRHNA, CDR2 SNTAGT. The CDR3 loop is CASSEEHGSNQPQHF. CDR3 sequence (DNA): TGTGCCAGCAGTGAAGAGCATGGTAGCAATCAGCCCCAGCATTTT.

The genes are TRBV6-5 and TRBJ1-6; tentative D call: TRBD1 (5 bases). V shed 0 bases and J shed 10 bases, with 13 bases lying between them. CDR3 size: 15 residues. Looked up from germline, CDR1 is MNHEY and CDR2 is SVGAGI. The CDR3 nucleotides read TGTGCCAGCAGTTACTCGACTGGGCCAGGGTCACCCCTCCACTTT. Its translation: CASSYSTGPGSPLHF.

With respect to this clone: This CDR3 is also generated by other DNA sequences in the sample. The chain is built from TRBV30 and TRBJ1-2, with no clear D. The CDR3 contains 11 residues. Germline V gene data show CDR1 as GTSNPN and CDR2 as SVGIG (reference sequence). V dropped 3 bases and J dropped 4 bases, with 6 bases sitting between them. The CDR3 DNA is TGTGCCTGGAGCGTGGCCTATGGCTACACCTTC. Translating gives CAWSVAYGYTF. Using reference TRBV30 and TRBJ1-2 for the parts outside the CDR3, the full variable domain is SQTIHQWPATLVQPVGSPLSLECTVEGTSNPNLYWYRQAAGRGLQLLFYSVGIGQISSEVPQNLSASRPQDRQFILSSKKLLLSDSGFYLCAWSVAYGYTFGSGTRLTVV.

This sequence joins TRBV29-1 and TRBJ2-5; weak D call: TRBD2 (5 bases). The CDR3 is made up of 12 amino acids. Germline V gives CDR1 SQVTM, CDR2 ANQGSEA. V was shortened by 3 bases and J by 5 bases, with 10 bases between the two germline ends. DNA of the CDR3: TGCAGCGTTGAGCGAGGGCGGGAGACCCAGTACTTC. Its translation is CSVERGRETQYF.

V and J are TRBV9 and TRBJ2-7, with D tentatively TRBD2 (6 bases). CDR1 and CDR2 from the germline V gene are SGDLS and YYNGEE. V dropped 4 bases and J dropped 2 bases, with 19 bases sitting between them. The CDR3 sequence is 16 residues long. The CDR3 DNA sequence: TGTGCCAGCAGCCCACGGCTCGGGGGAAGGACCTACGAGCAGTACTTC. Amino acids: CASSPRLGGRTYEQYF. The complete variable domain, with remaining parts taken from reference TRBV9 and TRBJ2-7, reads DSGVTQTPKHLITATGQRVTLRCSPRSGDLSVYWYQQSLDQGLQFLIQYYNGEERAKGNILERFSAQQFPDLHSELNLSSLELGDSALYFCASSPRLGGRTYEQYFGPGTRLTVT.

The chain couples TRBV7-2 to TRBJ1-1; no firm D call. Germline V CDR1 and CDR2: SGHTA, FQGNSA. This CDR3 has 13 residues. V was cut by 6 bases and J by 6 bases, with 14 bases left in between. This CDR3 is CASSYRRTAEAFF. In DNA form, the CDR3 reads TGTGCCAGCAGTTACCGGAGAACTGCTGAAGCTTTCTTT.

The chain employs TRBV28 and TRBJ1-1; D uncertain. This CDR3 contains 15 residues. Germline V lookup: CDR1 MDHEN, CDR2 SYDVKM. V was pared by 3 bases and J by 1 base, with 12 bases between. CDR3 loop: CASSLVTDPNTEAFF. CDR3 sequence (DNA): TGTGCCAGCAGTTTGGTCACAGACCCGAACACTGAAGCTTTCTTT.